Ten or more counts support the clone carrying this TCR beta chain. The antigen is unknown. The data derive from a study of Graves' ophthalmopathy and Graves' hyperthyroidism. As for the study in general: Peripheral blood was gathered at the point of initial diagnosis, before any treatment started.

General study findings and limits: Discriminating ophthalmopathy from stable hyperthyroidism, a 13-signature model attained a sensitivity of under 90% and a specificity of around 83%.

V was trimmed by 0 bases and J by 9 bases, leaving 6 bases between them. The CDR3 extends over 13 amino acids. Fresh peripheral blood, around 10 ml, was the PBMC source. Beta-chain TCR CDR3 regions were amplified from RNA transcripts. RT-PCR was first run with HTBI primers, then multiplex PCR in a second round. From the multiplex PCR reads, TCRdb called clonotypes with MiXCR, one entry per CDR3 protein. Of 600,000 to 950,000 distinct CDR3 sequences in the sample, 40% were seen once. The rearrangement uses TRBV12-3 or TRBV12-4 and TRBJ1-6; no firm D call. This receptor was taken from an adult man with Graves' ophthalmopathy. The sequenced sample consisted of peripheral blood. This CDR3 is CASSLASPSPLHF. The DNA of the CDR3 is TGTGCCAGCAGTTTAGCCTCCCCTTCACCCCTCCACTTT.